Sequencing of this T cell receptor (beta chain) was carried out in a study of healthy donors' naive CD4 and CD8 T cells. Each TCR library used around 500 ng of total RNA and a linear amplification protocol. Original data processing: Under 100,000 TCR alpha transcripts were sequenced from five or six healthy donors. Via MiXCR, TCRdb re-called the reads, giving one row per CDR3 protein. TCRdb's processing, not the authors', yielded these V and J calls. This table holds around 200,000 distinct CDR3 sequences, around three quarters found once. Findings of the study overall: Roughly 13% of CD4/CD8 propensity variance appeared explained by V, J and CDR3 charge.

Notes on this clonotype: What it binds is not known.

Deletions cut 3 bases from V and 8 bases from J, with 11 bases between. The CDR3 runs to 13 residues. Germline CDR1 is DFQATT and CDR2 is SNEGSKA (reference sequence). This chain uses TRBV20-1 with TRBJ1-6; possibly TRBD1 for D (5 bases). The source is a pool of human donors in good health; the sample pools cells from several healthy donors. The sequencing input was naive CD4+ and CD8+ T cells sorted from blood, pooled from several donors. CDR3: CSARTGGDSPLHF. CDR3 DNA: TGCAGTGCTAGGACTGGGGGAGATTCACCCCTCCACTTT.